Below are 3 T cell receptor beta chains sequenced from a single sample in a study of blood T cell repertoires in COVID-19. The table came from immunoSEQ multiplex PCR; TCRdb's copy has only in-frame clones and leaves some out. The data hold about 160,000 clones, with about 93% observed a single time. The specimen was peripheral blood. The receptors shown here come from a woman in her 50s with acute or convalescent COVID-19.

V usage is TRBV28 and J usage is TRBJ1-4, with a possible D match to TRBD1 (6 bases). Per the germline V gene, CDR1 is MDHEN and CDR2 is SYDVKM. V was pared by 7 bases and J by 5 bases, with 20 bases between. The CDR3 spans 16 residues. The CDR3, as DNA: TGTGCCAGCATCTCGTCGGTGGGGGCATCGAATGAAAAACTGTTTTTT. This translates into CASISSVGASNEKLFF.

The gene calls are TRBV19 and TRBJ1-2, with TRBD1 identical over 7 bases. CDR1 and CDR2 from the germline V gene are LNHDA and SQIVND (reference sequence). V shed 0 bases, J shed 7 bases, and the junction held 2 bases outside the gene matches. CDR3 length equals 13 residues. Written as DNA, the CDR3 is TGTGCCAGTAGTATAGAGAGGGGGCTTGGCTACACCTTC. Translating it yields CASSIERGLGYTF.

The genes are TRBV19 and TRBJ1-2; 9 bases line up with TRBD1. Germline trimming cut 5 bases from V and 4 bases from J; bases unmatched to any gene: 2. Germline V gene data show CDR1 as LNHDA and CDR2 as SQIVND (reference sequence). The CDR3 has 13 amino acids. The CDR3 sequence is CASSSTGGYGYTF. CDR3 nucleotides: TGTGCCAGTAGTTCGACAGGGGGCTATGGCTACACCTTC.